This T cell receptor (beta chain) appears in the sequencing data of a study of shared clonotypes between healthy human individuals. This clone was observed once. Its target is unknown. This could be a read error, since a much larger clone is one nucleotide away. Whole-study results and caveats: Only blood underwent sampling, and tissue repertoires likely differ. The low donor count limited represented genetic and exposure-history diversity.

J lost 3 bases, V lost 7 bases, and 3 bases had no gene match. The CDR3 is made up of 12 amino acids. Per the germline V gene, CDR1 is MGHDK and CDR2 is SYGVNS. Measured with immunoSEQ multiplex PCR; TCRdb has only the in-frame clones, and not every one. Of about 530,000 clones in the sample, 60% to 80% are singletons; the top ten hold 9.5% to 15%. Sequencing input: PBMCs. This TCR derives from a woman aged 40 to 50 in good health. Some clones in this sample may be carry-over from other donors' samples. V and J are TRBV25-1 and TRBJ2-7; TRBD1 aligns across 7 bases. CDR3 in amino acids: CASTGQNYEQYF. For the CDR3, the DNA is TGTGCCAGCACGGGACAGAACTACGAGCAGTACTTC.